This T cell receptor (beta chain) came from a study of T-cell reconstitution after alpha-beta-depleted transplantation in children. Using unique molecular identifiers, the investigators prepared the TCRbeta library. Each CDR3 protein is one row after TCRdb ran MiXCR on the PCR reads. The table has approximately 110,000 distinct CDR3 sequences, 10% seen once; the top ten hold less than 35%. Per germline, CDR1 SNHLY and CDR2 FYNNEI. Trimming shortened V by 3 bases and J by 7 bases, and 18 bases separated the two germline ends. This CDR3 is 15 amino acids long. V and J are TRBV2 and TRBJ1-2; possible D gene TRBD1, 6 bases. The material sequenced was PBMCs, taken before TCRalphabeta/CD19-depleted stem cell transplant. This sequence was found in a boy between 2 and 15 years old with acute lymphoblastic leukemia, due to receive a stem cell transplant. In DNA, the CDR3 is TGTGCCAGCAGTGAGTCAGCAGGCAGGGGCCCTGGCTACACCTTC. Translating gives CASSESAGRGPGYTF.